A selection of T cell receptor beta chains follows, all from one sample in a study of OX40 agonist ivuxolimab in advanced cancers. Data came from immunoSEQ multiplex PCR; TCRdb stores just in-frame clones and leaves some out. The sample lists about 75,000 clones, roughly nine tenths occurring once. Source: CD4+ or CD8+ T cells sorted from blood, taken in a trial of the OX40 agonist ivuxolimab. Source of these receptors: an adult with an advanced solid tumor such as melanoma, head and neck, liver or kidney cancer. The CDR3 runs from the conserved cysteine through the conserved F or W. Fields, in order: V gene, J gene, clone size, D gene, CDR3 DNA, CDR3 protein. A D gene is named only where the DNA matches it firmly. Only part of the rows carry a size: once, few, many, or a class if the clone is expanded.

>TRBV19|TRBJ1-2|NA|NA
TGTGCCAGTTCAGATCGGACAGTTAATGGCTACACCTTC
CASSDRTVNGYTF
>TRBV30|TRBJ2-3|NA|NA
TGTGCCTGGAGATTCTTAGGGCCCACAGATACGCAGTATTTT
CAWRFLGPTDTQYF
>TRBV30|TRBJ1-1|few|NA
TGTGCCTGGATAAACCTGCAGGGAATGAACACTGAAGCTTTCTTT
CAWINLQGMNTEAFF
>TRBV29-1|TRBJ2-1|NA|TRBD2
TGCAGCGTTGAACCCCGAGGGACAGTTGGGACTAGCGGCAACAATGAGCAGTTCTTC
CSVEPRGTVGTSGNNEQFF
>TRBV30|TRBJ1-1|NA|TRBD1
TGTGCCCGCAGGGGACAGGGGACCACTGAAGCTTTCTTT
CARRGQGTTEAFF
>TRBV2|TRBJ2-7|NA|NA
TGTGCCAGCGGTTTATCTGTGGTCGAGCAGTACTTC
CASGLSVVEQYF
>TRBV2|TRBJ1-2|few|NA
TGTGCCAGCCAACCCGTGGGGGGGGACTATGGCTACACCTTC
CASQPVGGDYGYTF
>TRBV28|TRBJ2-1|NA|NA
TGTGCCAGCAGTCCGACGACTGAGCGGGCCCCCGAGCAGTTCTTC
CASSPTTERAPEQFF
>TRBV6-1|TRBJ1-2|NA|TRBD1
TGTGCCAGCAGTGAAGCGCACGGACAGGGTATTGGCTACACCTTC
CASSEAHGQGIGYTF
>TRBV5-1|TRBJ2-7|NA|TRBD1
TGCGCCAGCAGCTCGCGAGGACAGGGGGGCTACGAGCAGTACTTC
CASSSRGQGGYEQYF
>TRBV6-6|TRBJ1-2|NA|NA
TGTGCCAGCAGTTACGCCCACGGGGACTATGGCTACACCTTC
CASSYAHGDYGYTF
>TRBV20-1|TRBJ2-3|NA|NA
TGCAGTGCTGGGGACCTGGATACGCAGTATTTT
CSAGDLDTQYF
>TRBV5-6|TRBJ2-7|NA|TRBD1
TGTGCCAGCAGCTCCGGACAGGGGTATTACGAGCAGTACTTC
CASSSGQGYYEQYF
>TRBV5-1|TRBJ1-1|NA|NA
TGCGCCAGCAGCTCGCAGAGAGGGAACACTGAAGCTTTCTTT
CASSSQRGNTEAFF
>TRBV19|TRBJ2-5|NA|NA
TGTGCCAGTAGTAATCAATACCTAGAGACCCAGTACTTC
CASSNQYLETQYF
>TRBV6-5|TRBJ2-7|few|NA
TGTGCCAGCAGTTACAACACTGTCTCCTACGAGCAGTACTTC
CASSYNTVSYEQYF
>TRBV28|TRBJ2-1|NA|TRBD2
TGTGCCAGCAGTAACGCGGGACTAGCGGGAGGTGAGCAGTTCTTC
CASSNAGLAGGEQFF
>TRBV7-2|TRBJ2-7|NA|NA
TGTGCCAGCAGCTCTATATACGAGCAGTACTTC
CASSSIYEQYF
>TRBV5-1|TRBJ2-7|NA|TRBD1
TGCGCCAGCAGCCAGGGACAGGGGGTTTACGAGCAGTACTTC
CASSQGQGVYEQYF
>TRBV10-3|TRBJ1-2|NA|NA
TGTGCCATCAGTGAAGTCGACAGTGGAGTCTATGGCTACACCTTC
CAISEVDSGVYGYTF
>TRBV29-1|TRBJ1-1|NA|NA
TGCAGCGTCTTCGACAGTTACACTGAAGCTTTCTTT
CSVFDSYTEAFF
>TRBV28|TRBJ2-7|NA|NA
TGTGCCAGCAGTTTTACTAGTTACGGCGAGCAGTACTTC
CASSFTSYGEQYF
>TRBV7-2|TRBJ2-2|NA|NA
TGTGCCAGCAGCTTGACGGGGAACACCGGGGAGCTGTTTTTT
CASSLTGNTGELFF
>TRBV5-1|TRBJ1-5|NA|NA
TGCGCCAGCAGCTCCGGGTTGACGTTGGATCAGCCCCAGCATTTT
CASSSGLTLDQPQHF
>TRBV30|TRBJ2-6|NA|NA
TGTGCCTGGAGTGATAGAAGAAAACCTGGGGCCAACGTCCTGACTTTC
CAWSDRRKPGANVLTF
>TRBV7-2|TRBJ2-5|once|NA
TGTGCCAGCAGCTTACTGGCCAGCCCGATTCAAGGGACCCAGTACTTC
CASSLLASPIQGTQYF
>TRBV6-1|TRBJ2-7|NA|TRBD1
TGTGCCAGCAGTGAATCATGGGACAGGGTGAGCGAGCAGTACTTC
CASSESWDRVSEQYF
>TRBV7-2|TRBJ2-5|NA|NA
TGTGCCAGCAGCTTATCAGGATTAGGGACCCAGTACTTC
CASSLSGLGTQYF
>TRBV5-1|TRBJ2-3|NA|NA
TGCGCCAGCAGCCCCCAGGGGGGCCGCACAGATACGCAGTATTTT
CASSPQGGRTDTQYF
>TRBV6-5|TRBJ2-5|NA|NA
TGTGCCAGCAGTTACTCGGGGCTAGTTGAAGAGACCCAGTACTTC
CASSYSGLVEETQYF
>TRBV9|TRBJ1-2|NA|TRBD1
TGTGCCAGCGGGGGGCCAGGGGGCTACTATGGCTACACCTTC
CASGGPGGYYGYTF
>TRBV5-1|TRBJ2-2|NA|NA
TGCGCCAGCAGCCCTCGAGGACCCAACACCGGGGAGCTGTTTTTT
CASSPRGPNTGELFF
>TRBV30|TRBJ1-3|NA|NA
TGTGCCACAAGGACAGCCTCTGGAAACACCATATATTTT
CATRTASGNTIYF